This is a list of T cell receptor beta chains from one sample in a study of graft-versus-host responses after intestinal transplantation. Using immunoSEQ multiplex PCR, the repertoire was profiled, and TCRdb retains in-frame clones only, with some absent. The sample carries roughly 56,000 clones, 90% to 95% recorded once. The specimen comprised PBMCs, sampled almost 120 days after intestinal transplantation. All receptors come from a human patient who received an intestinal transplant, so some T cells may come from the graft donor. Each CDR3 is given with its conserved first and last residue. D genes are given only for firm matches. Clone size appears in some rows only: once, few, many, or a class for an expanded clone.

CDR3aa: CASSEVSEQPQHF
CDR3nt: TGTGCCAGCAGTGAAGTATCAGAACAGCCCCAGCATTTT
v_gene: TRBV6-1
d_gene: .
abundance: .
j_gene: TRBJ1-5

CDR3aa: CASSTTATGAYEQYF
CDR3nt: TGTGCCAGCAGTACTACCGCGACAGGGGCCTACGAGCAGTACTTC
v_gene: TRBV28
d_gene: TRBD1
abundance: .
j_gene: TRBJ2-7

CDR3aa: CASSATEYEQYF
CDR3nt: TGTGCCAGCTCAGCCACAGAGTACGAGCAGTACTTC
v_gene: TRBV18
d_gene: .
abundance: .
j_gene: TRBJ2-7

CDR3aa: CASGFVDTQYF
CDR3nt: TGTGCCAGCGGTTTCGTCGATACGCAGTATTTT
v_gene: TRBV5-5
d_gene: .
abundance: .
j_gene: TRBJ2-3

CDR3aa: CASSRGHFTGELFF
CDR3nt: TGCGCCAGCAGCCGAGGACACTTCACCGGGGAGCTGTTTTTT
v_gene: TRBV4-1
d_gene: .
abundance: .
j_gene: TRBJ2-2

CDR3aa: CASSLGLGQTHEFPTDTQYF
CDR3nt: TGTGCCAGCAGTTTGGGTCTGGGACAGACTCACGAATTCCCCACAGATACGCAGTATTTT
v_gene: TRBV28
d_gene: TRBD1
abundance: .
j_gene: TRBJ2-3

CDR3aa: CASSETTNYGYTF
CDR3nt: TGTGCCAGCAGTGAAACGACTAACTATGGCTACACCTTC
v_gene: TRBV6-1
d_gene: .
abundance: .
j_gene: TRBJ1-2

CDR3aa: CASSLPGQAFYGYTF
CDR3nt: TGTGCCAGCAGCTTGCCTGGACAGGCCTTTTATGGCTACACCTTC
v_gene: TRBV5-6
d_gene: TRBD1
abundance: .
j_gene: TRBJ1-2

CDR3aa: CASRTPGGLTGDTDTQYF
CDR3nt: TGTGCCAGCAGGACGCCCGGCGGGCTCACTGGGGACACAGATACGCAGTATTTT
v_gene: TRBV7-9
d_gene: .
abundance: .
j_gene: TRBJ2-3

CDR3aa: CASSYRGGQPQHF
CDR3nt: TGTGCCAGCAGTTATCGCGGGGGCCAGCCCCAGCATTTT
v_gene: TRBV6-5
d_gene: .
abundance: .
j_gene: TRBJ1-5

CDR3aa: CASSQGEFGNQPQHF
CDR3nt: TGCGCCAGCAGCCAAGGGGAGTTCGGCAATCAGCCCCAGCATTTT
v_gene: TRBV4-1
d_gene: .
abundance: .
j_gene: TRBJ1-5

CDR3aa: CASSKGTDTQYF
CDR3nt: TGTGCCAGCAGTAAAGGCACAGATACGCAGTATTTT
v_gene: TRBV27
d_gene: .
abundance: .
j_gene: TRBJ2-3

CDR3aa: CASRQGHTDTQYF
CDR3nt: TGTGCCAGCAGGCAGGGCCACACAGATACGCAGTATTTT
v_gene: TRBV27
d_gene: .
abundance: once
j_gene: TRBJ2-3

CDR3aa: CASSILGRTDTQYF
CDR3nt: TGTGCCAGTAGTATTTTGGGCCGCACAGATACGCAGTATTTT
v_gene: TRBV19
d_gene: .
abundance: once
j_gene: TRBJ2-3

CDR3aa: CARSLTGDAGNTIYF
CDR3nt: TGTGCCAGAAGCCTAACAGGGGACGCTGGAAACACCATATATTTT
v_gene: TRBV5-3
d_gene: TRBD1
abundance: .
j_gene: TRBJ1-3

CDR3aa: CASALWGADGYTF
CDR3nt: TGCGCCAGCGCCTTGTGGGGGGCCGATGGCTACACCTTC
v_gene: TRBV5-1
d_gene: .
abundance: .
j_gene: TRBJ1-2

CDR3aa: CASSQELAGVLNEQFF
CDR3nt: TGCGCCAGCAGCCAAGAGCTAGCGGGAGTTCTCAATGAGCAGTTCTTC
v_gene: TRBV4-1
d_gene: TRBD2
abundance: .
j_gene: TRBJ2-1

CDR3aa: CASSSLGGGPTSYEQYF
CDR3nt: TGTGCCAGCAGCTCCTTAGGCGGGGGGCCGACCTCCTACGAGCAGTACTTC
v_gene: TRBV7-6
d_gene: TRBD2
abundance: .
j_gene: TRBJ2-7

CDR3aa: CASSLIGRKTQYF
CDR3nt: TGTGCCAGCAGTTTAATCGGCAGGAAGACCCAGTACTTC
v_gene: TRBV28
d_gene: .
abundance: .
j_gene: TRBJ2-5

CDR3aa: CASSNRGLMAFSPLHF
CDR3nt: TGCGCCAGCAGCAACCGGGGCCTAATGGCGTTTTCACCCCTCCACTTT
v_gene: TRBV5-1
d_gene: .
abundance: .
j_gene: TRBJ1-6

CDR3aa: CASSYIVNTEAFF
CDR3nt: TGTGCCAGCAGTTATATCGTGAACACTGAAGCTTTCTTT
v_gene: TRBV6-5
d_gene: .
abundance: .
j_gene: TRBJ1-1

CDR3aa: CASSRPSEKLFF
CDR3nt: TGTGCCAGCTCACGTCCCAGTGAAAAACTGTTTTTT
v_gene: TRBV18
d_gene: .
abundance: once
j_gene: TRBJ1-4

CDR3aa: CASSREPYVGELFF
CDR3nt: TGCGCCAGCAGCCGGGAGCCATACGTCGGGGAGCTGTTTTTT
v_gene: TRBV5-1
d_gene: .
abundance: .
j_gene: TRBJ2-2

CDR3aa: CATRLSSGGPSEQYF
CDR3nt: TGTGCCACCAGGCTTAGCTCGGGAGGGCCATCCGAGCAGTACTTC
v_gene: TRBV15
d_gene: TRBD2
abundance: .
j_gene: TRBJ2-7

CDR3aa: CASSPEGLAGYNEQFF
CDR3nt: TGTGCCAGCAGTCCGGAGGGACTAGCGGGTTACAATGAGCAGTTCTTC
v_gene: TRBV6-6
d_gene: TRBD2
abundance: once
j_gene: TRBJ2-1

CDR3aa: CASSPGSYYEQYF
CDR3nt: TGCGCCAGCAGCCCGGGGAGTTACTACGAGCAGTACTTC
v_gene: TRBV5-1
d_gene: .
abundance: .
j_gene: TRBJ2-7

CDR3aa: CASSLTQNGGNSGNTIYF
CDR3nt: TGTGCCAGCAGTTTAACCCAAAATGGGGGAAACTCTGGAAACACCATATATTTT
v_gene: TRBV28
d_gene: .
abundance: .
j_gene: TRBJ1-3

CDR3aa: CASRLHGAGTEAFF
CDR3nt: TGTGCCAGCAGACTCCACGGGGCTGGGACTGAAGCTTTCTTT
v_gene: TRBV27
d_gene: .
abundance: .
j_gene: TRBJ1-1

CDR3aa: CASSLYAGRQETQYF
CDR3nt: TGTGCCAGCAGCTTATACGCAGGACGCCAAGAGACCCAGTACTTC
v_gene: TRBV7-9
d_gene: .
abundance: .
j_gene: TRBJ2-5

CDR3aa: CASGDEQYF
CDR3nt: TGTGCCAGCGGAGACGAGCAGTACTTC
v_gene: TRBV2
d_gene: .
abundance: .
j_gene: TRBJ2-7

CDR3aa: CASSQDGRFNEKLFF
CDR3nt: TGCGCCAGCAGCCAAGATGGGCGGTTTAATGAAAAACTGTTTTTT
v_gene: TRBV4-1
d_gene: .
abundance: .
j_gene: TRBJ1-4

CDR3aa: CASSQVAYTGAFF
CDR3nt: TGCGCCAGCAGCCAAGTGGCCTATACGGGAGCTTTCTTT
v_gene: TRBV4-1
d_gene: .
abundance: once
j_gene: TRBJ1-1

CDR3aa: CASSLGGSYEQYF
CDR3nt: TGTGCCAGCAGTTTAGGGGGGTCCTACGAGCAGTACTTC
v_gene: TRBV27
d_gene: .
abundance: once
j_gene: TRBJ2-7

CDR3aa: CASSLGGDTDTQYF
CDR3nt: TGTGCCAGCAGCCTAGGGGGGGACACAGATACGCAGTATTTT
v_gene: TRBV11-3
d_gene: .
abundance: once
j_gene: TRBJ2-3

CDR3aa: CASSLGSTGNQPQHF
CDR3nt: TGTGCCAGCAGCTTGGGGTCGACAGGGAATCAGCCCCAGCATTTT
v_gene: TRBV5-5
d_gene: TRBD1
abundance: .
j_gene: TRBJ1-5

CDR3aa: CASSNRASYEQYF
CDR3nt: TGTGCCAGCAGTAACCGGGCCTCGTACGAGCAGTACTTC
v_gene: TRBV5-6
d_gene: .
abundance: .
j_gene: TRBJ2-7

CDR3aa: CASSVSNTIYF
CDR3nt: TGTGCCAGCAGCGTGTCAAACACCATATATTTT
v_gene: TRBV9
d_gene: .
abundance: .
j_gene: TRBJ1-3

CDR3aa: CASSLVGDTIYF
CDR3nt: TGCGCCAGCAGCTTGGTAGGGGACACCATATATTTT
v_gene: TRBV5-1
d_gene: .
abundance: .
j_gene: TRBJ1-3

CDR3aa: CASSSMEGTQYF
CDR3nt: TGTGCCAGCAGCTCGATGGAGGGTACGCAGTATTTT
v_gene: TRBV27
d_gene: .
abundance: .
j_gene: TRBJ2-3

CDR3aa: CASSWAYEQYF
CDR3nt: TGTGCCAGCAGTTGGGCCTACGAGCAGTACTTC
v_gene: TRBV28
d_gene: .
abundance: .
j_gene: TRBJ2-7

CDR3aa: CASSLTKRELLGELFF
CDR3nt: TGTGCCAGCAGCTTAACCAAGCGGGAGCTGCTCGGGGAGCTGTTTTTT
v_gene: TRBV7-9
d_gene: TRBD2
abundance: once
j_gene: TRBJ2-2

CDR3aa: CSVGLSANTGELFF
CDR3nt: TGCAGCGTGGGTCTCTCAGCGAACACCGGGGAGCTGTTTTTT
v_gene: TRBV29-1
d_gene: .
abundance: few
j_gene: TRBJ2-2

CDR3aa: CASSNRRAPNEKLFF
CDR3nt: TGTGCCAGCAGCAACCGGCGGGCGCCTAATGAAAAACTGTTTTTT
v_gene: TRBV13
d_gene: .
abundance: .
j_gene: TRBJ1-4

CDR3aa: CASSPNRVGTDTQYF
CDR3nt: TGTGCCAGCAGCCCCAACAGGGTAGGGACAGATACGCAGTATTTT
v_gene: TRBV7-9
d_gene: .
abundance: .
j_gene: TRBJ2-3

CDR3aa: CAISPSTGGVDTEAFF
CDR3nt: TGTGCCATCAGCCCCTCGACAGGGGGCGTTGACACTGAAGCTTTCTTT
v_gene: TRBV10-3
d_gene: TRBD1
abundance: .
j_gene: TRBJ1-1